This TCR beta chain was sequenced during a study of T cell responses to AZD1222 COVID-19 vaccine. CDR1 is SGHTA, CDR2 FQGTGA, per germline. V lost 0 bases and J lost 4, with 6 bases in between. This CDR3 has 14 residues. The protocol was immunoSEQ multiplex PCR, while the TCRdb copy is restricted to in-frame clones and leaves out a portion. The table records over 150,000 clones, around 90% of them present only once. The rearrangement joins TRBV7-3 to TRBJ2-2; D not resolved. The input for sequencing was peripheral blood, taken on day 0 of AZD1222 vaccination. This TCR was recovered from an adult in good health. As DNA, the CDR3 is TGTGCCAGCAGCTTAACTAGCTTCACCGGGGAGCTGTTTTTT. Translating it yields CASSLTSFTGELFF.